The 8 T cell receptor beta chains presented below share a single source sample, sequenced in a study of T-cell memory formation after mild COVID-19. MiXCR, applied by TCRdb to the 5' RACE reads, yields one record per CDR3 protein. The repertoire holds 110,000 or so distinct CDR3 sequences, with about 24% as singletons. Sequenced material: PBMCs or a T cell subset sorted from them (not recorded which). The origin of the receptors is a man between 18 and 29 years old who had mild COVID-19 (a few samples of this study predate the infection). Cell type and time point are not known.

This clonotype was seen only a few times. The CDR3 reads CAWTGGLYGYTF. The CDR3 DNA is TGTGCCTGGACCGGGGGTTTGTATGGCTACACCTTC. This chain uses TRBV30 with TRBJ1-2; a possible D gene is TRBD1 (5 bases). This CDR3 region has 12 residues. Germline lookup yields CDR1 GTSNPN and CDR2 SVGIG (reference sequence). Between the trimmed V and J ends, which lost 4 bases and 5 bases, there was a span of 11 bases.

CDR3 in DNA: TGTGCCAGCAGTGGCAGTGGCGAGCAGTACTTC. Translating gives CASSGSGEQYF. The rearrangement links TRBV6-5 to TRBJ2-7; D call uncertain. From germline, CDR1 is MNHEY and CDR2 SVGAGI. V was cut by 5 bases and J by 6 bases, with 8 bases left in between. The CDR3 is 11 amino acids.

The CDR3 reads CASSPGSGRVPEAFF. The CDR3 DNA sequence: TGTGCCAGCAGCCCCGGTAGTGGGCGGGTCCCTGAAGCTTTCTTT. This chain joins TRBV7-9 and TRBJ1-1; unclear D gene. The CDR3 has 15 residues. Germline V gene lookup returns CDR1 SEHNR and CDR2 FQNEAQ (reference sequence). V lost 5 bases and J 6 bases, leaving 19 bases between the germline ends.

This clonotype occurred a few times. The chain carries TRBV6-5 and TRBJ2-1; D ambiguous. The CDR3 spans 12 residues. V shed 4 bases and J shed 4 bases, with 5 bases lying between them. Germline values: CDR1 MNHEY, CDR2 SVGAGI. The CDR3 DNA reads as TGTGCCAGCAGTTCCCCATACAATGAGCAGTTCTTC. It codes for CASSSPYNEQFF.

CDR3 loop: CASRALRGTYEQYF. CDR3 sequence (DNA): TGCGCCAGCAGGGCTCTACGGGGGACCTACGAGCAGTACTTC. The rearrangement uses TRBV10-2 and TRBJ2-7, with D tentatively TRBD2 (6 bases). This CDR3 spans 14 amino acids. Trimming cost V 6 bases and J 2 bases, with 14 bases left between them. Germline V gene sequence: CDR1 WSHSY, CDR2 SAAADI.

This clonotype was seen ten or more times. At one boundary the junction diverges from the germline segment, which might be a read error. The chain uses TRBV7-2 and TRBJ1-1; D ambiguous. The CDR3 covers 13 residues. From germline, CDR1 is SGHTA and CDR2 FQGNSA. The CDR3 loop reads CASSLGRNTEAFF. For the CDR3, the DNA is TGCGCCAGCAGCTTGGGCCGCAACACTGAAGCTTTCTTT.

The chain combines TRBV10-3 with TRBJ2-7; D unresolved. CDR1 is ENHRY, CDR2 SYGVKD, per germline. This CDR3 spans 15 amino acids. Trimming took off 0 bases at V and 2 bases at J, with 11 bases between the two ends. CDR3 residues: CAISESRTTPYEQYF. For the CDR3, the DNA is TGTGCCATCAGTGAGTCGAGAACAACCCCCTACGAGCAGTACTTC.

This rearrangement joins TRBV5-1 to TRBJ1-6; D ambiguous. The CDR3 is 15 residues long. Germline V gene data show CDR1 as SGHRS and CDR2 as YFSETQ. The V end lost 4 bases, the J end lost 5 bases, and 13 bases lay between the germline ends. The CDR3 DNA follows: TGCGCCAGCAGCATTAGCTGGACGAATAATTCACCCCTCCACTTT. It yields the protein CASSISWTNNSPLHF.